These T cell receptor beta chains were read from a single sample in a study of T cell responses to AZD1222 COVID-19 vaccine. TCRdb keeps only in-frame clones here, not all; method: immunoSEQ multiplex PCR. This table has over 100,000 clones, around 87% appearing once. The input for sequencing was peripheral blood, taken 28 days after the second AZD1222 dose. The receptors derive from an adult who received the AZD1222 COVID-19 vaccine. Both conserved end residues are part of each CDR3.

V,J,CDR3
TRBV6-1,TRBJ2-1,CASSEPPSGSAEQFF
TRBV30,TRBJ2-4,CAGDLGQSQYF
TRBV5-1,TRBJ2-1,CASSLTLAGGSNEQFF
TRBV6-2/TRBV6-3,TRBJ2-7,CASSYRIAGSFYEQYF
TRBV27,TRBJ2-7,CASSRTRGEQYF
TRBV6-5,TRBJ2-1,CASRVDLSSYNEQFF
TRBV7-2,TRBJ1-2,CASSLDGQNYGYTF
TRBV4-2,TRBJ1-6,CASSHDRQTYNSPLHF
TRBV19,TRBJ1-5,CASSQQGNQPQHF
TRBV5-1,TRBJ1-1,CASRSGGGRNTEAFF
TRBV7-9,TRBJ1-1,CASSLDWGQGLFF
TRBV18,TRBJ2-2,CASSPRGTGGSGELFF
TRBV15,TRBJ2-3,CATSRGKGGTDTQYF
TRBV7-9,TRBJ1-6,CASSFSRAYNSPLHF
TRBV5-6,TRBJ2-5,CASSLSTQRGSQETQYF
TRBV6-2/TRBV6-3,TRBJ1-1,CASSSTGFVYAEAFF
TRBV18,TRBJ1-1,CASSPLPGGNTEAFF
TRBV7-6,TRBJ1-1,CASSSTEGRAFF
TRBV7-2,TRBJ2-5,CASSFRRGETQYF
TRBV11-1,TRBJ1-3,CASSLGSSGNTIYF
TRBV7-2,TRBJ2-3,CASSLVGIADTQYF
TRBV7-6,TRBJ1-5,CASSSMSGLNQPQHF
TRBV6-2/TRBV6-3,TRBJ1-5,CASSGTGISNQPQHF
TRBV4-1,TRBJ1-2,CASSQREGGYYGYTF
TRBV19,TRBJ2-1,CASSTGLPGEQFF